One sample yielded the 17 T cell receptor beta chains listed below, sequenced in a study of T cell changes during pregnancy in multiple sclerosis. Sequenced by immunoSEQ multiplex PCR; TCRdb stores in-frame clones only, minus some. The sample records tens of thousands of clones, around 90% being singletons. The sequences come from peripheral blood, collected in the first trimester of pregnancy. The receptors originated from a female donor in good health, enrolled as a control in a pregnancy study.

This chain uses TRBV29-1 with TRBJ1-1; D gene unclear. The germline V and J ends were trimmed by 4 bases and 3 bases, with 12 bases remaining between them. Looked up from germline, CDR1 is SQVTM and CDR2 is ANQGSEA. CDR3 length: 13 residues. CDR3 sequence (DNA): TGCAGCGTTGGTGACGGACTTTACACTGAAGCTTTCTTT. Encoded protein: CSVGDGLYTEAFF. Full variable domain (rest looked up from reference TRBV29-1 and TRBJ1-1): SAVISQKPSRDICQRGTSLTIQCQVDSQVTMMFWYRQQPGQSLTLIATANQGSEATYESGFVIDKFPISRPNLTFSTLTVSNMSPEDSSIYLCSVGDGLYTEAFFGQGTRLTVV.

V and J are TRBV16 and TRBJ2-6; the match to TRBD2 covers 14 bases. After removal of 2 bases from V and 2 bases from J, the junction contained 2 bases not matched to a gene. Per the germline V gene, CDR1 is KGHSY and CDR2 is FQNENV. CDR3 length: 18 residues. The CDR3 bases are TGTGCCAGCAGCCAAGGACTAGCGGGGGGAGCTGGGGCCAACGTCCTGACTTTC. As protein: CASSQGLAGGAGANVLTF.

This chain joins TRBV11-1 and TRBJ2-1, with a weak D call TRBD2 (5 bases). Trimming pared 7 bases from V and 4 bases from J, leaving 11 bases between. The germline CDR1 and CDR2 sequences are SGHAT and FQDESV (reference sequence). This CDR3 comprises 13 residues. The CDR3 DNA is TGTGCCAGCACGAGGGATGAGTACAATGAGCAGTTCTTC. Translation: CASTRDEYNEQFF.

V usage is TRBV29-1 and J usage is TRBJ2-7, with 7 bases matching TRBD2. The V gene end was trimmed by 8 bases and the J gene end by 6 bases; junction bases not matched to a gene: 7. CDR3 length: 11 residues. In germline, CDR1 is SQVTM, CDR2 ANQGSEA. The DNA of the CDR3 is TGCAGCTACCGGGGGGTTCGCGAGCAGTACTTC. It codes for CSYRGVREQYF.

This clone was seen a single time. The chain links TRBV5-1 to TRBJ1-2, with D perhaps matching TRBD1 (5 bases). Germline CDR1 SGHRS, CDR2 YFSETQ. V was cut by 4 bases and J by 2 bases, with 12 bases left in between. This CDR3 region has 14 residues. The CDR3 DNA sequence: TGCGCCAGCAGCGTCGCGGGGGGGAACTATGGCTACACCTTC. Translated: CASSVAGGNYGYTF.

This clone came up once. The CDR3 DNA reads as TGTGCCAGCAACACGGACAGGGGGAACCAAGAGACCCAGTACTTC. Translated, it gives CASNTDRGNQETQYF. J is TRBJ2-5 and V is TRBV6-5; TRBD1 agrees at 10 bases. CDR1 is MNHEY and CDR2 is SVGAGI in the germline V gene. The ends lost 7 bases at V and 0 bases at J; junction bases unmatched: 5. The CDR3 sequence is 15 residues long.

The chain links TRBV5-4 to TRBJ2-5; 13 positions match TRBD2. The CDR3 has 18 amino acids. V lost 4 bases, J lost 0 bases, and 9 bases stayed unmatched. Germline lookup yields CDR1 SGHNT and CDR2 YYREEE (reference sequence). DNA for the CDR3: TGTGCCAGCAGCCCCGGACTAGCGGGGGCCAGGTACCAAGAGACCCAGTACTTC. Its protein product is CASSPGLAGARYQETQYF.

The chain uses TRBV7-2 and TRBJ1-6, with 8 bases identical to TRBD1. This CDR3 has 14 amino acids. With V trimmed by 4 bases and J by 9 bases, 5 bases remained unmatched. Germline V gene lookup returns CDR1 SGHTA and CDR2 FQGNSA. CDR3: CASSSTDRASPLHF. CDR3 bases: TGTGCCAGCAGCTCGACGGACAGGGCTTCACCCCTCCACTTT.

This clone was seen a handful of times. V usage is TRBV7-8 and J usage is TRBJ1-5; 7 nucleotides line up with TRBD1. V was pared by 5 bases and J by 3 bases, with 4 bases of the junction left unmatched. This CDR3 contains 14 residues. Germline V gene data show CDR1 as SGHVS and CDR2 as FQNEAQ. The CDR3, as DNA: TGTGCCAGCAGCCACACAGGGGTCAATCAGCCCCAGCATTTT. Amino acid sequence: CASSHTGVNQPQHF.

This chain joins TRBV7-2 and TRBJ1-6; a weak D match, TRBD1 (6 bases). Germline CDR1 reads SGHTA; CDR2 reads FQGNSA. CDR3 size: 15 residues. V was cut by 8 bases and J by 5 bases, with 16 bases left in between. This CDR3 is CASCLVGGDNSPLHF. CDR3 bases: TGTGCCAGCTGTCTCGTAGGGGGAGATAATTCACCCCTCCACTTT.

The J gene is TRBJ1-6, the V gene TRBV28; tentatively, D is TRBD1 (5 bases). This CDR3 has 14 residues. Per germline, CDR1 MDHEN and CDR2 SYDVKM. The V end lost 2 bases, the J end lost 7 bases, and 9 bases lay between the germline ends. The CDR3 region has the DNA TGTGCCAGCAGTTTAGTTAGGGGCAATTCACCCCTCCACTTT. Translated: CASSLVRGNSPLHF.

V usage is TRBV18 and J usage is TRBJ1-5; D is ambiguous. Germline CDR1 is KGHSH and CDR2 is LQKENI. The V end lost 8 bases, the J end lost 1 base, and 12 bases lay between the germline ends. This CDR3 comprises 14 residues. The CDR3 DNA sequence: TGTGCCAGCCCGGTCGAGGCGAGCAATCAGCCCCAGCATTTT. It encodes CASPVEASNQPQHF.

V usage is TRBV7-2 and J usage is TRBJ1-2; D not certain. Per the germline V gene, CDR1 is SGHTA and CDR2 is FQGNSA. The CDR3 length is 13 residues. Between the trimmed V and J ends, which lost 5 bases and 0 bases, there was a span of 7 bases. In DNA, the CDR3 is TGTGCCAGCAGCGAACAGACTAACTATGGCTACACCTTC. It specifies CASSEQTNYGYTF. Using reference TRBV7-2 and TRBJ1-2 for the parts outside the CDR3, the full variable domain is GAGVSQSPSNKVTEKGKDVELRCDPISGHTALYWYRQSLGQGLEFLIYFQGNSAPDKSGLPSDRFSAERTGGSVSTLTIQRTQQEDSAVYLCASSEQTNYGYTFGSGTRLTVV.

The V and J genes are TRBV18 and TRBJ2-2, with a possible D match to TRBD2 (6 bases). V dropped 4 bases and J dropped 5 bases, with 11 bases sitting between them. The CDR3 sequence is 14 residues long. Germline values: CDR1 KGHSH, CDR2 LQKENI. CDR3 loop: CASSRGLPTGELFF. In nucleotides, the CDR3 is TGTGCCAGCTCACGGGGACTTCCAACCGGGGAGCTGTTTTTT.

The V gene is TRBV5-1, the J gene TRBJ2-5, with 8 bases identical to TRBD1. V dropped 0 bases and J dropped 5; count of bases not matched to a gene: 6. The CDR3 is 15 residues long. CDR1 SGHRS and CDR2 YFSETQ come from the germline V gene. The CDR3, as DNA: TGCGCCAGCAGCTTGGGGCAGGGGGCGATCGAGACCCAGTACTTC. This gives the protein CASSLGQGAIETQYF.

This sequence joins TRBV18 and TRBJ2-7; the D is unclear. V was clipped by 5 bases and J by 0 bases, with 5 bases between them. The germline CDR1 and CDR2 sequences are KGHSH and LQKENI. The length of the CDR3 is 12 residues. CDR3 DNA sequence: TGTGCCAGCTCATCGAGCTCCTACGAGCAGTACTTC. It yields the protein CASSSSSYEQYF. The variable domain in full, completed from reference TRBV18 and TRBJ2-7, reads NAGVMQNPRHLVRRRGQEARLRCSPMKGHSHVYWYRQLPEEGLKFMVYLQKENIIDESGMPKERFSAEFPKEGPSILRIQQVVRGDSAAYFCASSSSSYEQYFGPGTRLTVT.

The gene calls are TRBV5-6 and TRBJ2-7, with TRBD1 matching over 7 bases. V lost 3 bases to trimming and J lost 0 bases; unmatched junction nucleotides: 12. The CDR3 has 17 residues. From germline, CDR1 is SGHDT and CDR2 YYEEEE. CDR3: CASSSNRGPLPSYEQYF. The DNA for the CDR3 is TGTGCCAGCAGCTCAAACAGGGGTCCGCTACCCTCCTACGAGCAGTACTTC.